A single sample gave rise to the 6 T cell receptor beta chains below, sequenced in a study of cytomegalovirus exposure and HLA in healthy donors. PCR amplification relied on 60 Vbeta primers (plus 13 Jbeta primers). TCRdb's table, derived via immunoSEQ multiplex PCR, lists solely in-frame clones and lacks some. The table shows fewer than 200,000 clones, with 76% occurring only once. Material: PBMCs. These receptors came from a female donor in good health and CMV-seronegative.

This clone was counted only a few times. V usage is TRBV5-4 and J usage is TRBJ1-1; 7 nucleotides agree with TRBD1. The CDR3 has 14 amino acids. Germline V gene data show CDR1 as SGHNT and CDR2 as YYREEE (reference sequence). The V and J ends lost 4 bases and 1 base, in that order; junction bases with no gene match: 4. CDR3 in amino acids: CASSPGQKNTEAFF. CDR3 coding DNA: TGTGCCAGCAGCCCGGGACAGAAGAACACTGAAGCTTTCTTT.

With regard to this clone: An end of the junction differs from the germline gene, which may be a read error. The chain combines TRBV4-3 with TRBJ2-6; tentative D call: TRBD1 (6 bases). This CDR3 contains 18 residues. Germline CDR1 is LGHNA and CDR2 is YSLEER. For the CDR3, the DNA is TGCGCCAGCAGCCAAGATCTTCCAGGGGCTTCTGGGGCCAACGGCCTGACTTTC. This encodes CASSQDLPGASGANGLTF.

In its sample, this clone was seen a few times. The chain is built from TRBV28 and TRBJ2-7, with D possibly being TRBD1 (5 bases). With 5 bases removed from V and 6 bases from J, the gap between germline ends came to 14 bases. CDR3 size: 13 residues. Per the germline V gene, CDR1 is MDHEN and CDR2 is SYDVKM. The CDR3 loop is CASSTLLGAEQYF. The CDR3 bases are TGTGCCAGCAGTACGCTTCTAGGGGCCGAGCAGTACTTC.

The chain has TRBV15 and TRBJ1-5, with 7 bases identical to TRBD1. The ends lost 0 bases at V and 8 bases at J; junction bases unmatched: 1. Per germline, CDR1 LNHNV and CDR2 YYDKDF (reference sequence). This CDR3 has 13 residues. The CDR3 sequence is CATSRDQGEPQHF. The CDR3 coding sequence is TGTGCCACCAGCAGAGACCAGGGGGAGCCCCAGCATTTT. Supplemented by reference TRBV15 and TRBJ1-5, the full variable domain reads DAMVIQNPRYQVTQFGKPVTLSCSQTLNHNVMYWYQQKSSQAPKLLFHYYDKDFNNEADTPDNFQSRRPNTSFCFLDIRSPGLGDTAMYLCATSRDQGEPQHFGDGTRLSIL.

This clone appeared once. V gene TRBV27 combines with J gene TRBJ2-7; 7 bases line up with TRBD1. CDR3 length: 14 amino acids. Germline trimming cut 2 bases from V and 4 bases from J; bases unmatched to any gene: 5. Germline V gene sequence: CDR1 MNHEY, CDR2 SMNVEV (reference sequence). CDR3 nucleotides: TGTGCCAGCAGTTTAGCAAAGACAGGGTACGAGCAGTACTTC. Its protein product is CASSLAKTGYEQYF.

This chain connects TRBV7-9 to TRBJ2-5, with a weak D call TRBD2 (6 bases). CDR1 and CDR2 (germline): SEHNR, FQNEAQ (reference sequence). The CDR3 contains 16 residues. V dropped 2 bases and J dropped 5 bases, with 18 bases sitting between them. In DNA form, the CDR3 reads TGTGCCAGCAGCTTACCAGCGGGCCAGGGAGCGGAGACCCAGTACTTC. It specifies CASSLPAGQGAETQYF. The full variable domain, in which reference TRBV7-9 and TRBJ2-5 provide the parts outside the CDR3, is DTGVSQNPRHKITKRGQNVTFRCDPISEHNRLYWYRQTLGQGPEFLTYFQNEAQLEKSRLLSDRFSAERPKGSFSTLEIQRTEQGDSAMYLCASSLPAGQGAETQYFGPGTRLLVL.